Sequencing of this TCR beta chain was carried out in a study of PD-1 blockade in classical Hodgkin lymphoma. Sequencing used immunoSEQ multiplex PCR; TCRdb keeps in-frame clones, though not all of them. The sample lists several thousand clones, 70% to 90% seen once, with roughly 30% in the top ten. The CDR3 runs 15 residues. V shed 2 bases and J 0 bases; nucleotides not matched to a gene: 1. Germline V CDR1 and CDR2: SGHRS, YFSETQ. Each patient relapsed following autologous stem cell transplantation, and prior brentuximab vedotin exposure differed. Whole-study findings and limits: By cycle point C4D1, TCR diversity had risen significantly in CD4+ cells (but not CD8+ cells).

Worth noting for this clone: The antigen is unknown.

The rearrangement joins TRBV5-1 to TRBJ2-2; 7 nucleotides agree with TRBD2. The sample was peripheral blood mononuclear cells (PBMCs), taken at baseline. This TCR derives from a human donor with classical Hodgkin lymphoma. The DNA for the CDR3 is TGCGCCAGCAGCTTCAGCGGGACGAACACCGGGGAGCTGTTTTTT. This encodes CASSFSGTNTGELFF. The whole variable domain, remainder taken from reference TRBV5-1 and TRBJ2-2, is KAGVTQTPRYLIKTRGQQVTLSCSPISGHRSVSWYQQTPGQGLQFLFEYFSETQRNKGNFPGRFSGRQFSNSRSEMNVSTLELGDSALYLCASSFSGTNTGELFFGEGSRLTVL.